Described below is a single T cell receptor beta chain sequence and its context. The protocol was immunoSEQ multiplex PCR, while the TCRdb copy is restricted to in-frame clones and leaves out a portion. The sample includes 90,000 to 120,000 clones, around 93% seen only once; the top ten take around 0.96%. This entry belongs to a study of T cell changes during pregnancy in multiple sclerosis. This CDR3 region has 14 residues. Germline trimming cut 1 base from V and 3 bases from J; bases unmatched to any gene: 4. CDR1 is SGHRS, CDR2 YFSETQ, per germline. The input for sequencing was peripheral blood, taken before pregnancy. V gene TRBV5-1 combines with J gene TRBJ2-7, with 7 bases lining up with TRBD1. This clonotype was obtained from a female donor with multiple sclerosis, enrolled in a pregnancy study. The CDR3 reads CASSLTGDNYEQYF. The DNA for the CDR3 is TGCGCCAGCAGCTTGACAGGGGACAACTACGAGCAGTACTTC.